This passage covers 30 T cell receptor beta chains from one sample sequenced in a study of T-cell reconstitution after alpha-beta-depleted transplantation in children. Molecular barcoding with unique molecular identifiers was used for the TCRbeta library. TCRdb re-called the PCR reads through MiXCR, storing one row per CDR3 protein. The table has approximately 400,000 distinct CDR3 sequences, 11% seen once; the top ten hold roughly 5.5%. The sample consisted of PBMCs from the stem cell graft donor, taken from the stem cell graft. The receptors here all came from a human donor who donated a stem cell graft to a child with acute myeloid leukemia.

This clonotype was recorded a few times. The rearrangement uses TRBV6-9 and TRBJ2-7; the match to TRBD2 covers 7 bases. Trimming at V came to 2 bases and at J to 2 bases, leaving 12 bases not matched to a gene. The germline V gene has CDR1 MNHGY and CDR2 SVAAGI. The CDR3 contains 17 residues. CDR3: CASSYRCGGVWAYEQYF. CDR3 in DNA: TGTGCCAGCAGTTATAGGTGTGGGGGGGTCTGGGCCTACGAGCAGTACTTC.

This clonotype was observed a handful of times. The CDR3 DNA reads TGTGCCAGCGGCAATACAGGGGCCAAAAACATTCAGTACTTC. The encoded protein is CASGNTGAKNIQYF. This chain connects TRBV12-3 or TRBV12-4 to TRBJ2-4; possibly TRBD1 for D (6 bases). There are 14 residues in the CDR3. The germline V and J ends were trimmed by 8 bases and 1 base, with 12 bases remaining between them.

This clonotype showed up many times. At one end, the junction sequence differs from germline, possibly due to a read error. This chain connects TRBV7-7 to TRBJ2-1; D remains unclear. CDR1 and CDR2 (germline): SSHAT, FNYEAQ (reference sequence). The CDR3 consists of 13 residues. The CDR3 region is CASSLEQRNEQFF. As DNA, the CDR3 is TGTGCTAGCAGCTTAGAGCAGAGGAATGAGCAGTTCTTC.

The chain employs TRBV21-1 and TRBJ1-2. TRBV21-1 is labeled a pseudogene. The CDR3 runs 14 residues. Here the CDR3 DNA reads TGTGCCAGCAGCAAACAGAGTTCCCCAGACGGCTACACCTTC. Its translation: CASSKQSSPDGYTF.

This clonotype was seen a handful of times. CDR3 amino acids: CASSDARGHSYEQYF. The CDR3, as DNA: TGTGCCAGCAGTGATGCCAGGGGACACTCCTACGAGCAGTACTTC. The genes are TRBV25-1 and TRBJ2-7; maybe TRBD1 (6 bases). The V gene's germline CDR1 is MGHDK and CDR2 SYGVNS. With 3 bases removed from V and 0 bases from J, the gap between germline ends came to 12 bases. This CDR3 has 15 residues.

The J gene is TRBJ1-1, the V gene TRBV12-3 or TRBV12-4; 9 bases line up with TRBD1. The CDR3 sequence is 14 residues long. After removal of 4 bases from V and 5 bases from J, the junction contained 5 bases not matched to a gene. The CDR3 bases are TGTGCCAGCAGTTACAGGGGGCTGGAAACTGAAGCTTTCTTT. Encoded protein: CASSYRGLETEAFF.

The sample holds a few counts of this clonotype. This sequence joins TRBV6-5 and TRBJ2-2, with D possibly being TRBD1 or TRBD2 (5 bases each). From germline, CDR1 is MNHEY and CDR2 SVGAGI. CDR3 length: 13 residues. Between the trimmed V and J ends, which lost 5 bases and 6 bases, there was a span of 10 bases. The CDR3 DNA is TGTGCCAGCAGTCACAGAGGGGCCGGGGAGCTGTTTTTT. Its translation: CASSHRGAGELFF.

The chain has TRBV15 and TRBJ1-5; D unresolved. The germline V and J ends were trimmed by 3 bases and 0 bases, with 3 bases remaining between them. This CDR3 spans 13 amino acids. Germline CDR1 and CDR2: LNHNV and YYDKDF (reference sequence). The chain's CDR3 is CATSRYSNQPQHF. For the CDR3, the DNA is TGTGCCACCAGCAGGTATAGCAATCAGCCCCAGCATTTT.

This clonotype has just a few counts. CDR3 DNA sequence: TGTGCCAGCAGCTTAAGGTATGAGCAGTTCTTC. Its protein product is CASSLRYEQFF. The chain employs TRBV7-2 and TRBJ2-1; no reliable D call. Trimming removed 2 bases at V and 8 bases at J, with 4 bases between. The CDR3 length is 11 residues. Germline V gives CDR1 SGHTA, CDR2 FQGNSA.

This clonotype was counted at least ten times. The chain joins TRBV29-1 to TRBJ1-1; D call uncertain. The CDR3 runs to 11 residues. Germline assignment: CDR1 SQVTM and CDR2 ANQGSEA. Trimming shortened V by 4 bases and J by 4 bases, and 7 bases separated the two germline ends. The CDR3 region is CSVVAGTEAFF. The DNA for the CDR3 is TGCAGCGTTGTAGCGGGCACTGAAGCTTTCTTT.

V gene TRBV20-1 combines with J gene TRBJ2-5; perhaps TRBD1 as D (6 bases). The ends were cut back, 1 base at V and 1 base at J, with 7 bases in the middle. Germline V CDR1 and CDR2: DFQATT, SNEGSKA (reference sequence). The CDR3 totals 13 residues. The DNA of the CDR3 is TGCAGTGCTAGAGGGACAGTCCAAGAGACCCAGTACTTC. It codes for CSARGTVQETQYF.

This chain joins TRBV12-3 or TRBV12-4 and TRBJ2-6; 9 nucleotides align to TRBD1. With 6 bases clipped from V and 0 bases from J, the junction kept 12 bases outside the gene matches. The CDR3 is 19 amino acids. CDR3: CASSGGPGQGSSGANVLTF. DNA for the CDR3: TGTGCCAGCAGCGGGGGACCGGGACAGGGATCCTCTGGGGCCAACGTCCTGACTTTC.

This clonotype has more than one count but fewer than ten. The J gene is TRBJ1-1, the V gene TRBV5-5; D is unresolved. CDR1 and CDR2 (germline): SGHKS, YYEKEE (reference sequence). Trimming cost V 0 bases and J 3 bases, with 6 bases left between them. The CDR3 has 13 amino acids. Here the CDR3 reads CASSLVTDTEAFF. In DNA form, the CDR3 reads TGTGCCAGCAGCTTGGTTACTGACACTGAAGCTTTCTTT.

This clonotype was recorded a few times. The chain couples TRBV7-2 to TRBJ1-4; the D is unclear. This CDR3 region has 13 residues. V gave up 6 bases and J gave up 3 bases, with 8 bases separating them. CDR1 and CDR2 (germline): SGHTA, FQGNSA. The CDR3 sequence: CASRRDANEKLFF. Here the CDR3 DNA reads TGTGCCAGCAGAAGAGATGCTAATGAAAAACTGTTTTTT.

This clonotype was detected a few times. The chain uses TRBV20-1 and TRBJ2-7, with a tentative D call TRBD2 (6 bases). Per the germline V gene, CDR1 is DFQATT and CDR2 is SNEGSKA (reference sequence). Trimming stripped 5 bases from V and 2 bases from J, with 10 bases between. The CDR3 is 12 residues long. DNA of the CDR3: TGCAGTGCTGTAGCGGAGACCTACGAGCAGTACTTC. It codes for CSAVAETYEQYF.

V gene TRBV6-1 combines with J gene TRBJ2-1, with D unclear. The CDR3 consists of 14 residues. Trimming pared 7 bases from V and 2 bases from J, leaving 12 bases between. Germline values: CDR1 MNHNS, CDR2 SASEGT. CDR3 nucleotide sequence: TGTGCCAGCACCCCTGACGGGCCCTACAATGAGCAGTTCTTC. Protein: CASTPDGPYNEQFF.

Ten or more counts support this clonotype. The rearrangement uses TRBV29-1 and TRBJ2-5, with D unresolved. The V end was cut by 0 bases, the J end by 5 bases, with 7 bases between. In germline, CDR1 is SQVTM, CDR2 ANQGSEA. The CDR3 totals 12 residues. The CDR3 nucleotides are TGCAGCGTTGAAGATAACGCGGAGACCCAGTACTTC. Amino acid sequence: CSVEDNAETQYF. Based on the CDR3 plus reference TRBV29-1 and TRBJ2-5, the full variable domain is SAVISQKPSRDICQRGTSLTIQCQVDSQVTMMFWYRQQPGQSLTLIATANQGSEATYESGFVIDKFPISRPNLTFSTLTVSNMSPEDSSIYLCSVEDNAETQYFGPGTRLLVL.

This clonotype was found many times. V usage is TRBV10-3 and J usage is TRBJ2-1; TRBD2 agrees at 9 bases. The V segment lost 6 bases and the J segment 5 bases; nucleotides outside the gene matches: 8. CDR3 length equals 15 residues. Germline V gene lookup returns CDR1 ENHRY and CDR2 SYGVKD. CDR3 loop: CAIRAPSGGNNEQFF. In DNA form, the CDR3 reads TGTGCCATCAGAGCCCCCAGCGGGGGGAACAATGAGCAGTTCTTC.

J is TRBJ2-2 and V is TRBV5-1; D not resolved. The V end lost 0 bases, the J end lost 8 bases, and 8 bases lay between the germline ends. CDR1 is SGHRS and CDR2 is YFSETQ in the germline V gene. There are 13 residues in the CDR3. The DNA of the CDR3 is TGCGCCAGCAGCTTGGTGGTACGGGGGGAGCTGTTTTTT. Its translation is CASSLVVRGELFF.

In its sample, this clonotype was seen a few times. The gene calls are TRBV20-1 and TRBJ1-1; the D gene is possibly TRBD1 (5 bases). In germline, CDR1 is DFQATT, CDR2 SNEGSKA (reference sequence). The CDR3 length is 11 residues. Here the CDR3 reads CRGGRDTEAFF. The CDR3 DNA sequence: TGCAGGGGGGGGAGGGACACTGAAGCTTTCTTT.

The V gene is TRBV7-2, the J gene TRBJ2-4; perhaps TRBD1 as D (6 bases). V lost 5 bases, J lost 0 bases, and 14 bases lay in between. The germline gives CDR1 SGHTA, CDR2 FQGNSA. The CDR3 consists of 16 residues. The CDR3 DNA is TGTGCCAGCAGCAGGGGACAATCACTAGCCAAAAACATTCAGTACTTC. Its translation: CASSRGQSLAKNIQYF.

The CDR3 DNA reads TGTGCCAGCAGCCCGACTGTCTACAATGAGCAGTTCTTC. Translated, it gives CASSPTVYNEQFF. The V and J genes are TRBV11-1 and TRBJ2-1, with no clear D. Germline V gene lookup returns CDR1 SGHAT and CDR2 FQDESV (reference sequence). V was trimmed by 5 bases and J by 3 bases, leaving 8 bases between them. This CDR3 region has 13 residues.

This clonotype was seen a handful of times. A read error is possible here, since a much larger clone lies one base away. The rearrangement uses TRBV5-1 and TRBJ2-6; 7 bases agree with TRBD1. Per germline, CDR1 SGHRS and CDR2 YFSETQ. CDR3 length: 17 amino acids. CDR3 region: CASSLGQGISGANGLTF. In nucleotides, the CDR3 is TGCGCCAGCAGCTTGGGACAGGGAATCTCTGGGGCCAACGGCCTGACTTTC.

This clonotype has a single count. The V call is TRBV7-6, the J call TRBJ1-3; no reliable D call. Deletions cut 5 bases from V and 0 bases from J, with 8 bases between. Germline CDR1 is SGHVS and CDR2 is FNYEAQ. This CDR3 spans 14 amino acids. The CDR3 spells CASSKQSSGNTIYF. The CDR3 DNA follows: TGTGCCAGCAGCAAACAGAGCTCTGGAAACACCATATATTTT.

This clonotype came up many times. The chain recombines TRBV9 with TRBJ2-1; 14 nucleotides align to TRBD2. The V and J ends lost 0 bases and 7 bases, in that order; junction bases with no gene match: 0. There are 15 residues in the CDR3. The germline V gene encodes CDR1 SGDLS and CDR2 YYNGEE. CDR3: CASSVGLAGGNEQFF. DNA of the CDR3: TGTGCCAGCAGCGTAGGACTAGCGGGGGGGAATGAGCAGTTCTTC.

This clonotype has just one count. The chain joins TRBV10-3 to TRBJ1-1; 11 positions agree with TRBD1. CDR1 is ENHRY and CDR2 is SYGVKD in the germline V gene. After removal of 10 bases from V and 4 bases from J, the junction contained 8 bases not matched to a gene. The CDR3 covers 14 residues. The CDR3, as DNA: TGTGCCACCGCCTGGGGGACAGGGGGCACTGAAGCTTTCTTT. This codes for CATAWGTGGTEAFF.

The CDR3 DNA reads as TGTGCCAGCACCCTTGGGGGGGGCGGGAACACTGAAGCTTTCTTT. The encoded protein is CASTLGGGGNTEAFF. The chain has TRBV12-3 or TRBV12-4 and TRBJ1-1, with D perhaps matching TRBD1 (6 bases). V was clipped by 7 bases and J by 1 base, with 16 bases between them. This CDR3 contains 15 residues.

The chain uses TRBV5-7 and TRBJ2-2; D is undetermined. TRBV5-7 counts as an open reading frame of uncertain function. This CDR3 contains 12 residues. Trimming cost V 2 bases and J 7 bases, with 6 bases left between them. CDR3 DNA sequence: TGTGCCAGCAGCTTAAAGGTCGGGGAGCTGTTTTTT. Protein product: CASSLKVGELFF.

The chain couples TRBV7-8 to TRBJ2-5; 9 nucleotides align to TRBD2. The germline CDR1 and CDR2 sequences are SGHVS and FQNEAQ. The CDR3 spans 16 residues. Unmatched junction bases numbered 12, after V lost 5 bases and J lost 5 bases. CDR3 amino acids: CASSPGGGTSRETQYF. CDR3 sequence (DNA): TGTGCCAGCAGCCCAGGGGGTGGGACTAGCCGGGAGACCCAGTACTTC. Looking up the rest from reference TRBV7-8 and TRBJ2-5 gives the full variable domain: GAGVSQSPRYKVAKRGQDVALRCDPISGHVSLFWYQQALGQGPEFLTYFQNEAQLDKSGLPSDRFFAERPEGSVSTLKIQRTQQEDSAVYLCASSPGGGTSRETQYFGPGTRLLVL.

The table lists this clonotype with many counts. This rearrangement joins TRBV7-8 to TRBJ2-7; D uncertain. Germline-derived CDR1 and CDR2 are SGHVS and FQNEAQ. This CDR3 contains 12 residues. The V and J ends lost 5 bases and 2 bases respectively, with 7 bases between them. CDR3 sequence reads: CASSVDTYEQYF. As DNA, the CDR3 is TGTGCCAGCAGCGTAGACACCTACGAGCAGTACTTC.